This T cell receptor beta chain was sequenced for a study of response to subunit inactivated influenza vaccine. Study-wide results and caveats: A suggestion made by the authors is that each seasonal influenza vaccination recruits few new T cells.

MiXCR was run by TCRdb on the RT-PCR reads, yielding one entry per CDR3 protein. This repertoire shows hundreds of thousands of distinct CDR3 sequences, 14% found once; its top ten account for about 7.6%. This clonotype was counted between two and nine times. The antigen is unknown. The TCR sequence derives from a man aged 50-59 years who received an inactivated influenza vaccine. The sample in question was PBMCs from blood, obtained less than 15 days before vaccination.

The CDR3 DNA reads as TGCGCCAGCAGCTTTTGGGGAGGTCGTGCCACTGAAGCTTTCTTT. Translation gives CASSFWGGRATEAFF. The V and J genes are TRBV5-1 and TRBJ1-1; no clear D gene. Germline V gives CDR1 SGHRS, CDR2 YFSETQ. Trimming took 2 bases from V and 4 from J, leaving 15 bases between them. CDR3 length: 15 amino acids.